The sequence of this T cell receptor beta chain was determined in a study of T-cell memory formation after mild COVID-19. There are a few counts of this clonotype. One entry per CDR3 protein results from TCRdb running MiXCR on the 5' RACE reads. In the table there are roughly 150,000 distinct CDR3 sequences, roughly 15% of which are singletons. This CDR3 is built from 14 residues. The ends were cut back, 7 bases at V and 4 bases at J, with 14 bases in the middle. The specimen sequenced was PBMCs or a T cell subset sorted from them (not recorded which). The receptor was derived from an adult woman who had mild COVID-19 (a few samples of this study predate the infection). Cell type and time point are not known. The chain is built from TRBV12-3 or TRBV12-4 and TRBJ1-3; no clear D. CDR3 loop: CASTYAPGGNTIYF. The DNA for the CDR3 is TGTGCCAGCACCTATGCGCCGGGGGGAAACACCATATATTTT.